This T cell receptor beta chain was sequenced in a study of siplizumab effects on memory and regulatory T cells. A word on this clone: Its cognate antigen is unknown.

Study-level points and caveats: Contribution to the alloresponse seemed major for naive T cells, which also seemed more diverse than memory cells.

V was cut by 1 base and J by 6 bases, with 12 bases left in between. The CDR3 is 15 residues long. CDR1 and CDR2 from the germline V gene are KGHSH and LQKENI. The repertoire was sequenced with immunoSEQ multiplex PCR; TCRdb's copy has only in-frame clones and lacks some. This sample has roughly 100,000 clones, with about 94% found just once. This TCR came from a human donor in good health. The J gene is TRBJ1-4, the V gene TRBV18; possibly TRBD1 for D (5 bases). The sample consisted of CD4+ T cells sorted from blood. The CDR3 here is CASSPQQGRDEKLFF. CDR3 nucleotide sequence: TGTGCCAGCTCACCACAGCAGGGTCGAGATGAAAAACTGTTTTTT.